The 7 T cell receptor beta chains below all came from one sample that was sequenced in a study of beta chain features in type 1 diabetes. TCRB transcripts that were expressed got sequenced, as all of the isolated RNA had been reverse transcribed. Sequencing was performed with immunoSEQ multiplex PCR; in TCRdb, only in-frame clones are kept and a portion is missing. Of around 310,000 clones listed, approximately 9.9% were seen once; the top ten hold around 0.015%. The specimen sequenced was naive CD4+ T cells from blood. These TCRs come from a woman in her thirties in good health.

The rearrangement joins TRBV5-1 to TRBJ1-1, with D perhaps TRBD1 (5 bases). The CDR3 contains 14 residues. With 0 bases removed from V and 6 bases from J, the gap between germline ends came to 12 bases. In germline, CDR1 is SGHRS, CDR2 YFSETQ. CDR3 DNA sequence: TGCGCCAGCAGCTTGGACCAGGGATTGTCTGAAGCTTTCTTT. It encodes CASSLDQGLSEAFF.

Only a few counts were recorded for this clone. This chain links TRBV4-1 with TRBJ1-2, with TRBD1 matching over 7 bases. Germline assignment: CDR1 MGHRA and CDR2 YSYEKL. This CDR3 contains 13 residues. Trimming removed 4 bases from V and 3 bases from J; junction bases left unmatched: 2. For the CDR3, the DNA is TGCGCCAGCAGCCTGGGGACAGACTATGGCTACACCTTC. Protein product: CASSLGTDYGYTF.

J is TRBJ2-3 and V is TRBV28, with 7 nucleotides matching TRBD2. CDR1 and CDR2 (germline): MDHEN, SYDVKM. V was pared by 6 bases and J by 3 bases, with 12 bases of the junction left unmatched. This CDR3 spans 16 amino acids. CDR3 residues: CASSTHGGKGTDTQYF. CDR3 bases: TGTGCCAGCAGCACCCACGGGGGGAAGGGGACAGATACGCAGTATTTT.

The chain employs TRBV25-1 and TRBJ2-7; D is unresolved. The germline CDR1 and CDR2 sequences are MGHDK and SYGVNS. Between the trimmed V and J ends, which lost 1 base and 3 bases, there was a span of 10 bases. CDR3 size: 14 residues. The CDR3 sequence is CASSELNSDYEQYF. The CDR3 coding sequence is TGTGCCAGCAGTGAATTAAACAGTGACTACGAGCAGTACTTC.

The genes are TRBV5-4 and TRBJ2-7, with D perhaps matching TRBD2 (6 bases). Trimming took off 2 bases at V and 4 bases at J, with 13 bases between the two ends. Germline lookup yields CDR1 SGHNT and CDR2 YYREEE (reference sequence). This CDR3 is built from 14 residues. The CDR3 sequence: CASSLGSGDYEQYF. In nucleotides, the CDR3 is TGTGCCAGCAGCTTAGGTAGCGGAGATTACGAGCAGTACTTC. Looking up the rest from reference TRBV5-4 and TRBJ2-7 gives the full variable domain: ETGVTQSPTHLIKTRGQQVTLRCSSQSGHNTVSWYQQALGQGPQFIFQYYREEENGRGNFPPRFSGLQFPNYSSELNVNALELDDSALYLCASSLGSGDYEQYFGPGTRLTVT.

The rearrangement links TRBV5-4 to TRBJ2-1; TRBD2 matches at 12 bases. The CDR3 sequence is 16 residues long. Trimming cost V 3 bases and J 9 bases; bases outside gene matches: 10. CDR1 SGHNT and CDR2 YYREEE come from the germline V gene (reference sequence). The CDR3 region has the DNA TGTGCCAGCAGCTATAGACTAGCGGGAGAGCCTAGTGAGCAGTTCTTC. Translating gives CASSYRLAGEPSEQFF.

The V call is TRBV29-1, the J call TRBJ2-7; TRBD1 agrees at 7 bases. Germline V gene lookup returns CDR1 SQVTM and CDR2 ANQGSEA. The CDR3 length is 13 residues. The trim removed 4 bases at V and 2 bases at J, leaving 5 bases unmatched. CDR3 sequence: CSVGQGAAYEQYF. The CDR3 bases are TGCAGCGTTGGACAGGGCGCAGCCTACGAGCAGTACTTC.